The 24 T cell receptor beta chains in this list originate from one sample, sequenced in a study of blood T cell repertoires in COVID-19 (TCRdb year 2020). Library generation was performed with the immunoSEQ multiplex PCR assay. The clones in this table, taken by TCRdb from immuneACCESS, are in-frame only. Not every clone is retained; where verified, under half of the shortfall comes from an unresolved V gene, and the cause of the rest is unknown. Recorded for this sample are about 180,000 clones; 88% of them occurred a single time. 3.5% to 4.5% of the sample goes to the ten largest clones. The sample consisted of peripheral blood. These receptors originate from a woman under 40 with acute or convalescent COVID-19.

V usage is TRBV5-1 and J usage is TRBJ2-5; D ambiguous. Germline V lookup: CDR1 SGHRS, CDR2 YFSETQ. The V end lost 1 base, the J end lost 1 base, and 11 bases lay between the germline ends. The CDR3 runs 15 residues. In DNA form, the CDR3 reads TGCGCCAGCAGCTTGTCCGCGCGGCGCCAAGAGACCCAGTACTTC. Translating it yields CASSLSARRQETQYF.

In DNA form, the CDR3 reads TGCGCCAGCAGCCAAGAGGTTAGCGGTAACTACAATGAGCAGTTCTTC. Translation gives CASSQEVSGNYNEQFF. V gene TRBV4-1 combines with J gene TRBJ2-1; TRBD2 might be the D (6 bases). This CDR3 is 16 amino acids long. CDR1 is MGHRA, CDR2 YSYEKL, per germline. Trimming took 0 bases from V and 3 from J, leaving 12 bases between them.

The chain is built from TRBV6-6 and TRBJ2-3; TRBD2 matches 8 bases. Germline-derived CDR1 and CDR2 are MNHNY and SVGAGI (reference sequence). Trimming cost V 5 bases and J 3 bases; bases outside gene matches: 10. This CDR3 spans 16 amino acids. The CDR3 sequence is CASSSPGTRGTDTQYF. CDR3 DNA: TGTGCCAGCAGTAGTCCCGGGACTAGGGGGACAGATACGCAGTATTTT.

The J gene is TRBJ2-1, the V gene TRBV12-3 or TRBV12-4; D unclear. The CDR3 spans 11 residues. Trimming took off 8 bases at V and 7 bases at J, with 9 bases between the two ends. CDR3 in amino acids: CASGKLNEQFF. CDR3 in DNA: TGTGCCAGCGGTAAACTTAATGAGCAGTTCTTC.

The chain carries TRBV5-1 and TRBJ1-5, with TRBD1 identical over 9 bases. Germline V gene data show CDR1 as SGHRS and CDR2 as YFSETQ. This CDR3 spans 15 amino acids. V trimming: 4 bases; J trimming: 2 bases; junction bases outside the gene matches: 4. CDR3 amino acids: CASSLTGGGNQPQHF. The CDR3 DNA follows: TGCGCCAGCAGCCTGACAGGGGGAGGCAATCAGCCCCAGCATTTT.

This chain links TRBV19 with TRBJ2-2; D is unclear. The CDR3 covers 11 residues. Trimming pared 7 bases from V and 7 bases from J, leaving 7 bases between. The germline V gene encodes CDR1 LNHDA and CDR2 SQIVND (reference sequence). The CDR3 nucleotides read TGTGCCAGTAATTCGGTCGGGGAGCTGTTTTTT. Its translation: CASNSVGELFF.

CDR3 nucleotide sequence: TGCGCCAGCAGCCATGGACAGGGACAGAACAATGAGCAGTTCTTC. This sequence encodes CASSHGQGQNNEQFF. The chain carries TRBV10-1 and TRBJ2-1; 8 bases are a match to TRBD1. Germline V lookup: CDR1 WNHNN, CDR2 SYGVQD (reference sequence). This CDR3 is built from 15 residues. V shed 6 bases, J shed 5 bases, and the junction held 9 bases outside the gene matches.

V usage is TRBV10-1 and J usage is TRBJ2-3, with TRBD2 matching 7 bases. The V gene end was trimmed by 0 bases and the J gene end by 4 bases; junction bases not matched to a gene: 4. The CDR3 extends over 15 amino acids. Germline CDR1 WNHNN, CDR2 SYGVQD (reference sequence). CDR3 nucleotides: TGCGCCAGCAGTGAGTCGGGGAGGGGTCCAGATACGCAGTATTTT. Protein: CASSESGRGPDTQYF.

The chain is built from TRBV14 and TRBJ1-5; D is ambiguous. The CDR3 consists of 14 residues. CDR1 SGHDN and CDR2 FVKESK come from the germline V gene. The V gene lost 1 base and the J gene lost 7 bases, with 11 bases spanning the gap. CDR3 in amino acids: CASSQAALRQPQHF. CDR3 bases: TGTGCCAGCAGCCAAGCTGCGCTGCGACAGCCCCAGCATTTT.

Written as DNA, the CDR3 is TGTGCCAGCTCACCTGGACAGGGTTTAACCTATGGCTACACCTTC. Its translation is CASSPGQGLTYGYTF. The chain couples TRBV18 to TRBJ1-2; 8 bases are a match to TRBD1. The CDR3 extends over 15 amino acids. The ends lost 3 bases at V and 4 bases at J; junction bases unmatched: 7. Looked up from germline, CDR1 is KGHSH and CDR2 is LQKENI.

The chain links TRBV19 to TRBJ2-1; 10 bases match TRBD2. J gave up 10 bases and V 7 bases, and 10 bases lay outside the gene matches. The CDR3 extends over 14 amino acids. The germline V gene has CDR1 LNHDA and CDR2 SQIVND (reference sequence). The CDR3 DNA sequence: TGTGCCAGTAACAGCGGGAGGGCCCAGGGAGAGCAGTTCTTC. As protein: CASNSGRAQGEQFF.

Of note for this clone: A read error may account for a junction end that differs from germline. V gene TRBV5-1 combines with J gene TRBJ1-4; the D is unclear. CDR3 length: 14 amino acids. Per germline, CDR1 SGHRS and CDR2 YFSETQ. The CDR3 region has the DNA TGCGCCAGCAGCCGCGAGGATCCTAAGGAAAAACTGTTTTTT. Its translation is CASSREDPKEKLFF.

The chain employs TRBV6-5 and TRBJ1-1, with D unresolved. The germline V gene has CDR1 MNHEY and CDR2 SVGAGI. Trimming stripped 8 bases from V and 0 bases from J, with 16 bases between. This CDR3 is 15 amino acids long. The CDR3 coding sequence is TGTGCCAGCGGAGACGTCTCCTTTATGAACACTGAAGCTTTCTTT. It yields the protein CASGDVSFMNTEAFF.

This clone has just one count. The rearrangement links TRBV14 to TRBJ1-2; D is undetermined. Germline V gives CDR1 SGHDN, CDR2 FVKESK. V shed 0 bases and J shed 0 bases, with 5 bases lying between them. This CDR3 contains 14 residues. CDR3 region: CASSQERANYGYTF. As DNA, the CDR3 is TGTGCCAGCAGCCAAGAGCGCGCTAACTATGGCTACACCTTC.

Notes on this clone: A much larger clone sits a single nucleotide away, making a read error possible. The rearrangement links TRBV5-8 to TRBJ2-4; 8 nucleotides match TRBD2. The germline V gene has CDR1 SGHTS and CDR2 YDEGEE. The CDR3 has 14 residues. The J segment lost 10 bases and the V segment lost 0 bases, leaving 6 bases of the junction unmatched. The CDR3 DNA reads as TGTGCCAGCAGCTTGGCCGGGGGGGGAGCGATTCAGTACTTC. Amino acids: CASSLAGGGAIQYF.

The CDR3 nucleotides read TGTGCCAGCAGTGAAGACAGGGGGACGGACATTCAGTACTTC. Encoded protein: CASSEDRGTDIQYF. The chain combines TRBV2 with TRBJ2-4, with 8 bases aligning to TRBD1. Germline V CDR1 and CDR2: SNHLY, FYNNEI. CDR3 length equals 14 residues. Trimming took 1 base from V and 8 from J; bases not matched to a gene: 4.

V usage is TRBV5-1 and J usage is TRBJ1-4; D gene unclear. CDR3 length: 14 amino acids. Germline assignment: CDR1 SGHRS and CDR2 YFSETQ. The germline V and J ends were trimmed by 4 bases and 0 bases, with 7 bases remaining between them. This chain's CDR3 is CASSLGSTNEKLFF. The CDR3 nucleotides read TGCGCCAGCAGCCTAGGATCAACTAATGAAAAACTGTTTTTT. The variable domain in full, completed from reference TRBV5-1 and TRBJ1-4, reads KAGVTQTPRYLIKTRGQQVTLSCSPISGHRSVSWYQQTPGQGLQFLFEYFSETQRNKGNFPGRFSGRQFSNSRSEMNVSTLELGDSALYLCASSLGSTNEKLFFGSGTQLSVL.

In its sample, this clone was seen once. The chain couples TRBV2 to TRBJ1-5, with TRBD1 as a possible D gene (6 bases). Germline CDR1 is SNHLY and CDR2 is FYNNEI. The germline V and J ends were trimmed by 2 bases and 3 bases, with 11 bases remaining between them. This CDR3 spans 15 amino acids. As DNA, the CDR3 is TGTGCCAGCAGTGAATCCGACAGGATCAATCAGCCCCAGCATTTT. Translating it yields CASSESDRINQPQHF.

The chain has TRBV12-5 and TRBJ1-3; D unclear. The CDR3 sequence is 12 residues long. The germline V and J ends were trimmed by 0 bases and 8 bases, with 5 bases remaining between them. Germline assignment: CDR1 LGHNT and CDR2 FRNRAP. The CDR3 is CASGLVRDTIYF. For the CDR3, the DNA is TGTGCTAGTGGTTTGGTACGGGACACCATATATTTT. The whole variable domain, filled in from reference TRBV12-5 and TRBJ1-3, reads DARVTQTPRHKVTEMGQEVTMRCQPILGHNTVFWYRQTMMQGLELLAYFRNRAPLDDSGMPKDRFSAEMPDATLATLKIQPSEPRDSAVYFCASGLVRDTIYFGEGSWLTVV.

The chain recombines TRBV6-4 with TRBJ1-1, with TRBD1 as a possible D gene (5 bases). Trimming pared 4 bases from V and 0 bases from J, leaving 6 bases between. Germline values: CDR1 MRHNA, CDR2 SNTAGT. The CDR3 spans 13 residues. This CDR3 is CASSGQMNTEAFF. DNA for the CDR3: TGTGCCAGCAGTGGACAGATGAACACTGAAGCTTTCTTT.

The gene calls are TRBV28 and TRBJ1-1, with 7 positions matching TRBD1. With 8 bases clipped from V and 1 base from J, the junction kept 16 bases outside the gene matches. Germline CDR1 MDHEN, CDR2 SYDVKM. CDR3 size: 17 residues. CDR3 protein: CASVRVGGAFGNTEAFF. The CDR3 DNA reads TGTGCCAGCGTCAGGGTAGGGGGCGCGTTCGGGAACACTGAAGCTTTCTTT.

The rearrangement joins TRBV28 to TRBJ1-1; tentative D call: TRBD1 (5 bases). V was trimmed by 7 bases and J by 11 bases, leaving 14 bases between them. The germline CDR1 and CDR2 sequences are MDHEN and SYDVKM. The CDR3 covers 11 residues. CDR3 nucleotide sequence: TGTGCCAGCAACTCCCGGGGGGTGGCTTTCTTT. Translated, it gives CASNSRGVAFF.

V gene TRBV6-5 combines with J gene TRBJ2-5; the D gene is possibly TRBD2 (6 bases). Looked up from germline, CDR1 is MNHEY and CDR2 is SVGAGI. This CDR3 contains 12 residues. V lost 8 bases to trimming and J lost 4 bases, with 11 bases between them. This CDR3 is CASGGIGETQYF. The DNA for the CDR3 is TGTGCCAGCGGCGGGATTGGAGAGACCCAGTACTTC.

The chain combines TRBV19 with TRBJ1-5, with D possibly TRBD1 on 5 matching bases. The CDR3 runs 13 residues. CDR1 LNHDA and CDR2 SQIVND come from the germline V gene (reference sequence). V was cut by 4 bases and J by 6 bases, with 10 bases left in between. The CDR3 nucleotides read TGTGCCAGTAGTACTAAGGACATTCAGCCCCAGCATTTT. This sequence encodes CASSTKDIQPQHF. Full variable domain (missing parts from reference TRBV19 and TRBJ1-5): DGGITQSPKYLFRKEGQNVTLSCEQNLNHDAMYWYRQDPGQGLRLIYYSQIVNDFQKGDIAEGYSVSREKKESFPLTVTSAQKNPTAFYLCASSTKDIQPQHFGDGTRLSIL.